One and the same sample provided the 17 T cell receptor beta chains below, sequenced in a study of cytotoxic CD8 clonotypes in ibrutinib-treated CLL. Repertoires were generated with immunoSEQ multiplex PCR, while TCRdb's copy carries only in-frame clones and drops some. The sample yields about 160,000 clones, about 80% seen once. The material sequenced was PBMCs, taken after 24 months of ibrutinib treatment. These receptors were obtained from a human donor with chronic lymphocytic leukemia.

The gene calls are TRBV4-2 and TRBJ2-1; TRBD2 might be the D (6 bases). The CDR3 spans 16 residues. Trimming stripped 0 bases from V and 5 bases from J, with 14 bases between. The germline gives CDR1 LGHNA, CDR2 YNFKEQ. The CDR3 DNA reads TGTGCCAGCAGCCAAGATCGTTCTAGCGTAGACAATGAGCAGTTCTTC. Translation: CASSQDRSSVDNEQFF.

The gene calls are TRBV6-5 and TRBJ1-1; D remains unclear. This CDR3 is 13 amino acids long. Germline V gene data show CDR1 as MNHEY and CDR2 as SVGAGI. V was shortened by 4 bases and J by 6 bases, with 12 bases between the two germline ends. The CDR3, as DNA: TGTGCCAGCAGTTTACTCACAAACTCTGAAGCTTTCTTT. It yields the protein CASSLLTNSEAFF.

The J gene is TRBJ2-3, the V gene TRBV6-4, with 8 positions matching TRBD1. There are 14 residues in the CDR3. Trimming cost V 6 bases and J 4 bases; bases outside gene matches: 6. Germline CDR1 MRHNA, CDR2 SNTAGT. The CDR3 coding sequence is TGTGCCAGCAGGCTCGACAGGGGAGCAGATACGCAGTATTTT. Its protein is CASRLDRGADTQYF.

The chain couples TRBV6-1 to TRBJ2-7; the D gene is possibly TRBD1 (5 bases). Trimming took off 5 bases at V and 3 bases at J, with 14 bases between the two ends. Germline V gives CDR1 MNHNS, CDR2 SASEGT. The CDR3 consists of 14 residues. The CDR3 protein is CASSLSPGNYEQYF. DNA for the CDR3: TGTGCCAGCAGTCTAAGCCCAGGGAACTACGAGCAGTACTTC.

The chain carries TRBV6-5 and TRBJ2-1, with D possibly called TRBD1 or TRBD2 (6 bases each). Germline V gene sequence: CDR1 MNHEY, CDR2 SVGAGI. Trimming took 6 bases from V and 6 from J, leaving 18 bases between them. The length of the CDR3 is 15 residues. For the CDR3, the DNA is TGTGCCAGCAGGGAGGTTGGGGGGCGAGTCAATGAGCAGTTCTTC. It yields the protein CASREVGGRVNEQFF.

In this sample, this clone turned up once. The chain employs TRBV6-1 and TRBJ1-2; D is ambiguous. Per germline, CDR1 MNHNS and CDR2 SASEGT. Trimming pared 5 bases from V and 0 bases from J, leaving 7 bases between. CDR3 length equals 13 residues. In DNA form, the CDR3 reads TGTGCCAGCAGTCGAACAGCTAACTATGGCTACACCTTC. Translated: CASSRTANYGYTF.

The chain couples TRBV7-3 to TRBJ1-1; TRBD1 matches at 7 bases. The V and J ends lost 6 bases and 2 bases, in that order; junction bases with no gene match: 3. The CDR3 contains 13 residues. Germline CDR1 SGHTA, CDR2 FQGTGA. The CDR3 here is CASRQGLNTEAFF. CDR3 nucleotide sequence: TGTGCCAGCAGACAGGGGCTCAACACTGAAGCTTTCTTT.

The V call is TRBV7-2, the J call TRBJ2-5, with 15 bases that match TRBD2. V gave up 4 bases and J gave up 4 bases; unmatched junction bases: 4. Germline CDR1 reads SGHTA; CDR2 reads FQGNSA. CDR3 size: 16 residues. The chain's CDR3 is CASSSGLAGGRETQYF. The CDR3 coding sequence is TGTGCCAGCAGCTCAGGACTAGCGGGAGGGCGAGAGACCCAGTACTTC.

The gene calls are TRBV27 and TRBJ2-5; TRBD2 matches 12 bases. The CDR3 covers 12 residues. In germline, CDR1 is MNHEY, CDR2 SMNVEV (reference sequence). CDR3 in amino acids: CVTSGRPETQYF. Here the CDR3 DNA reads TGTGTAACTAGCGGGAGGCCAGAGACCCAGTACTTC.

J is TRBJ1-2 and V is TRBV18, with 9 bases that match TRBD1. This CDR3 region has 15 residues. CDR1 and CDR2 from the germline V gene are KGHSH and LQKENI. V lost 2 bases and J lost 8; bases outside the gene matches: 9. CDR3 in DNA: TGTGCCAGCTCACCAAGGATGACAGGGGGATGGGGCTACACCTTC. Protein sequence: CASSPRMTGGWGYTF.

This clone was seen a single time. The chain recombines TRBV6-5 with TRBJ1-2; 10 nucleotides match TRBD1. V dropped 8 bases and J dropped 5; count of bases not matched to a gene: 8. Germline V lookup: CDR1 MNHEY, CDR2 SVGAGI. CDR3 length: 14 amino acids. Written as DNA, the CDR3 is TGTGCCAGCGCCAAGGGACAGGGGTATTATGGCTACACCTTC. Its translation: CASAKGQGYYGYTF.

The chain joins TRBV28 to TRBJ2-7; 10 bases fit TRBD2. This CDR3 is built from 18 residues. V shed 2 bases and J 0 bases; nucleotides not matched to a gene: 10. From germline, CDR1 is MDHEN and CDR2 SYDVKM. CDR3 DNA sequence: TGTGCCAGCAGTTTACGGGCGATGACTAGCGGGTTCTCCTACGAGCAGTACTTC. As protein: CASSLRAMTSGFSYEQYF.

This clone has more than one count but fewer than ten. The chain's CDR3 is CASSLGGTRVHEQFF. The CDR3 DNA reads as TGCGCCAGCAGCTTGGGTGGGACTAGGGTACATGAGCAGTTCTTC. This rearrangement joins TRBV5-1 to TRBJ2-1, with TRBD2 matching over 8 bases. The CDR3 has 15 residues. Trimming at V came to 0 bases and at J to 8 bases, leaving 7 bases not matched to a gene. Germline-derived CDR1 and CDR2 are SGHRS and YFSETQ.

This clone appeared a few times. The V gene is TRBV2, the J gene TRBJ1-5, with 9 nucleotides matching TRBD1. Germline-derived CDR1 and CDR2 are SNHLY and FYNNEI. The CDR3 loop spans 16 amino acids. V dropped 6 bases and J dropped 3; count of bases not matched to a gene: 9. DNA of the CDR3: TGTGCCAGCAGGGGCCGGGACAGGGTCTCCAATCAGCCCCAGCATTTT. Translated, it gives CASRGRDRVSNQPQHF. The variable domain in full, with the rest retrieved from reference TRBV2 and TRBJ1-5, is EPEVTQTPSHQVTQMGQEVILRCVPISNHLYFYWYRQILGQKVEFLVSFYNNEISEKSEIFDDQFSVERPDGSNFTLKIRSTKLEDSAMYFCASRGRDRVSNQPQHFGDGTRLSIL.

The chain is built from TRBV19 and TRBJ1-2; D is undetermined. Germline V gene lookup returns CDR1 LNHDA and CDR2 SQIVND (reference sequence). The CDR3 contains 18 residues. Trimming left V 7 bases short and J 3 bases short, with 27 bases between. In nucleotides, the CDR3 is TGTGCCAGTATCCGGGGAGCACCGATGAAACCTGGATACTATGGCTACACCTTC. This codes for CASIRGAPMKPGYYGYTF.

This chain joins TRBV7-2 and TRBJ1-4; D perhaps matches TRBD1 (5 bases). The germline V gene encodes CDR1 SGHTA and CDR2 FQGNSA. The CDR3 covers 15 residues. The V and J ends lost 2 bases and 7 bases respectively, with 14 bases between them. This CDR3 reads CASSLLRGSGEKLFF. CDR3 in DNA: TGTGCCAGCAGCTTATTGCGGGGGTCAGGTGAAAAACTGTTTTTT.

In this sample, this clone turned up a few times. Other nucleotide sequences from this sample produce the same CDR3. The chain has TRBV7-3 and TRBJ2-3; maybe TRBD2 (6 bases). The V gene's germline CDR1 is SGHTA and CDR2 FQGTGA. This CDR3 has 13 amino acids. The V and J ends lost 5 bases and 2 bases respectively, with 8 bases between them. DNA for the CDR3: TGTGCCAGCAGCGGGGACTCCACAGATACGCAGTATTTT. Protein: CASSGDSTDTQYF.